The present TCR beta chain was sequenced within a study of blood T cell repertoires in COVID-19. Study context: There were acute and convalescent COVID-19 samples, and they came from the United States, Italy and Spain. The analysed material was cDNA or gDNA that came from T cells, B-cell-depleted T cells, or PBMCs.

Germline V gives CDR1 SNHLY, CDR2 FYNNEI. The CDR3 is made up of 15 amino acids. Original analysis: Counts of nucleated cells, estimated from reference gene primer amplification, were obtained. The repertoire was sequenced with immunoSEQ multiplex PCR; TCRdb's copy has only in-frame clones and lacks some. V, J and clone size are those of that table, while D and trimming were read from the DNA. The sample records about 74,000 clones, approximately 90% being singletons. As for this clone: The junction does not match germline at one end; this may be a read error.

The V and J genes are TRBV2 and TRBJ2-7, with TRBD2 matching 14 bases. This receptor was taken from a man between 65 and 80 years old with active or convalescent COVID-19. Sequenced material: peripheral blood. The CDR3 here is CASSEGLAGALGRHF. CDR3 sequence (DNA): TGTGCCAGCAGCGAGGGACTAGCGGGGGCCCTCGGGCGGCACTTC.